The source of this TCR beta chain is a study of technical replicates of blood from a handful of donors. Assay: immunoSEQ multiplex PCR; the TCRdb copy retains only in-frame clones and omits some. The sample lists tens of thousands of clones, 95% to 98% occurring once. J gave up 5 bases and V 5 bases, and 14 bases lay outside the gene matches. Germline V CDR1 and CDR2: WNHNN, SYGVQD (reference sequence). This CDR3 spans 18 amino acids. This chain connects TRBV10-1 to TRBJ2-2, with TRBD2 matching 10 bases. Sequencing input: T cells isolated from PBMCs. This TCR was recovered from a human donor in good health. The CDR3 loop is CASSPRLAGGSRTGELFF. The CDR3 DNA follows: TGCGCCAGCAGTCCTCGACTAGCGGGTGGGAGTAGGACCGGGGAGCTGTTTTTT.